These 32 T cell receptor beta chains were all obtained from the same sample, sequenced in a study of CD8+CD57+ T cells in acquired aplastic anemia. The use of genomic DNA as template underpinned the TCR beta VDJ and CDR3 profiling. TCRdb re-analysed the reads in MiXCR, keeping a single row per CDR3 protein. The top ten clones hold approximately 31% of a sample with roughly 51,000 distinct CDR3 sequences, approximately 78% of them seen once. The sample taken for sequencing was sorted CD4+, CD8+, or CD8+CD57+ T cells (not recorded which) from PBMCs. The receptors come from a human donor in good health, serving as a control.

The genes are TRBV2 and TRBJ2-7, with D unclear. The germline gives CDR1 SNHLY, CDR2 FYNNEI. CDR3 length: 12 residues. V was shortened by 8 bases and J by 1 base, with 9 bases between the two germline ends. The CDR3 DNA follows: TGTGCCAGCTCGTACGGTTCCTACGAGCAGTACTTC. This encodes CASSYGSYEQYF.

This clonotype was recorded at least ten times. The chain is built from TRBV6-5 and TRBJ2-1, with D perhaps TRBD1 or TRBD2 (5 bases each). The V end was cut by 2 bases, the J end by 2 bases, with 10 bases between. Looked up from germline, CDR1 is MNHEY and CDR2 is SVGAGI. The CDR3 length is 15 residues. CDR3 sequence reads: CASSYGAGAYNEQFF. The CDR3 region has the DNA TGTGCCAGCAGTTACGGGGCCGGGGCCTACAATGAGCAGTTCTTC.

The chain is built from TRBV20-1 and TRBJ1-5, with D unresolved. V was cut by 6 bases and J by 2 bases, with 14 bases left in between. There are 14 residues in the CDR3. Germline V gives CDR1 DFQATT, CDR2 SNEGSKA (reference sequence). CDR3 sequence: CSARAGIGNQPQHF. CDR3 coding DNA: TGCAGTGCCCGAGCGGGAATTGGCAATCAGCCCCAGCATTTT.

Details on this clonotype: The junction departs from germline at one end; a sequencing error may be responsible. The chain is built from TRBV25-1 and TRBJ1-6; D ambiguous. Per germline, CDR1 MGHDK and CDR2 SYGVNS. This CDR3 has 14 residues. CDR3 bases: TGTGCCAGTAGTGCCAACGGGCAGAATTCACCCCTCCACTTT. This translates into CASSANGQNSPLHF.

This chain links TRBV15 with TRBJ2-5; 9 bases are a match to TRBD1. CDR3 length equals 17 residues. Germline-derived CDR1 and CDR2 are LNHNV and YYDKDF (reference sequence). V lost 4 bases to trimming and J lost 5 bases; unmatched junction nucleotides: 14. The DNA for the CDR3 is TGTGCCACCAGCATCCTTGTTCCGGGACAGGGATTGGAGACCCAGTACTTC. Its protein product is CATSILVPGQGLETQYF.

In DNA, the CDR3 is TGTGCCACGAGGACAGGGGGAAATTCACCCCTCCACTTT. It encodes CATRTGGNSPLHF. The chain combines TRBV10-3 with TRBJ1-6, with 10 bases identical to TRBD1. The CDR3 loop spans 13 amino acids. The ends lost 10 bases at V and 7 bases at J; junction bases unmatched: 4. CDR1 and CDR2 from the germline V gene are ENHRY and SYGVKD.

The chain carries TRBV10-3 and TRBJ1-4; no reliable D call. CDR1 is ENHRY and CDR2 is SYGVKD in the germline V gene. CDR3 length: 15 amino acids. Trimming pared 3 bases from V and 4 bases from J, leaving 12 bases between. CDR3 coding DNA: TGTGCCATCAGTGAAAGAACAGCCGATAATGAAAAACTGTTTTTT. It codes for CAISERTADNEKLFF.

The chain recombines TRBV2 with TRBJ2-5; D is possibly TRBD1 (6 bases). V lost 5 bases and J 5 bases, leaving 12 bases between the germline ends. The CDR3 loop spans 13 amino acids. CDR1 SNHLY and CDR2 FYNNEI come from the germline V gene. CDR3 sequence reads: CASSTGPHETQYF. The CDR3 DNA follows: TGTGCCAGCAGTACAGGGCCCCACGAGACCCAGTACTTC.

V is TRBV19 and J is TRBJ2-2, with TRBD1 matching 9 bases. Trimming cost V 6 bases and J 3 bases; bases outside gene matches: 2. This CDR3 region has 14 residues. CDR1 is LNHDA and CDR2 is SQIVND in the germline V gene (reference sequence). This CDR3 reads CASRRQGDTGELFF. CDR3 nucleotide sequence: TGTGCCAGTAGGAGACAGGGGGACACCGGGGAGCTGTTTTTT.

DNA of the CDR3: TGTGCCACCAGCAGAGACTACCAAACAGGGTCCGGGGAGCTGTTTTTT. It codes for CATSRDYQTGSGELFF. The chain links TRBV15 to TRBJ2-2; D possibly corresponds to TRBD1 (6 bases). Trimming cost V 0 bases and J 6 bases, with 14 bases left between them. CDR3 length: 16 residues. CDR1 is LNHNV, CDR2 YYDKDF, per germline (reference sequence).

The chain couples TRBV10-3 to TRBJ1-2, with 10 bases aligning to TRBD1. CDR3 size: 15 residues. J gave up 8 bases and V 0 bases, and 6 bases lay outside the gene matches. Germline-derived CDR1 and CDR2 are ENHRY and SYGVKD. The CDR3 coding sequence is TGTGCCATCAGTGAGTCAGGGGACAGGGGACACGGCTACACCTTC. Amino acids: CAISESGDRGHGYTF.

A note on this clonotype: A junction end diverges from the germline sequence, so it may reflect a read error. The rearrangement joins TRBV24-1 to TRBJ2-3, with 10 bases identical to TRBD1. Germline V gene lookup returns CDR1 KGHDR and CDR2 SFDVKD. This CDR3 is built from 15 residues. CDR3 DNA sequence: TGTGCCACCAGTGATAGGACAGGGGGTTCCGATACGCAGTATTTC. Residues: CATSDRTGGSDTQYF.

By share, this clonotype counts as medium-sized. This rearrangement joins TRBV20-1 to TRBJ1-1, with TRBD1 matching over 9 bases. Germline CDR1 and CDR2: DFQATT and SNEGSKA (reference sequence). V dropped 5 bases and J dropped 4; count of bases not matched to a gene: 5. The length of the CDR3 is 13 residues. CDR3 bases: TGCAGTGCTGTCGGGACAGGGATCACTGAAGCTTTCTTT. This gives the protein CSAVGTGITEAFF.

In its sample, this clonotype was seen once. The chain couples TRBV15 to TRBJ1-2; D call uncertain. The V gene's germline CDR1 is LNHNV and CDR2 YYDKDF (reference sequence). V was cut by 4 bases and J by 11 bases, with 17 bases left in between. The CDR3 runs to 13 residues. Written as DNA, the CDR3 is TGTGCCACCAGCACTCGGGGAACGGGAGGTTACACCTTC. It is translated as CATSTRGTGGYTF.

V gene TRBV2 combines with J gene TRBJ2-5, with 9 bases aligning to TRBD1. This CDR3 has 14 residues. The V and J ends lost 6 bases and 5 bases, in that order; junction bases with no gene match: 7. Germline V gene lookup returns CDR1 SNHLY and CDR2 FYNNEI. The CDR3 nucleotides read TGTGCCAGCAGCCTAACAGGGGGCGACGAGACCCAGTACTTC. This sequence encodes CASSLTGGDETQYF.

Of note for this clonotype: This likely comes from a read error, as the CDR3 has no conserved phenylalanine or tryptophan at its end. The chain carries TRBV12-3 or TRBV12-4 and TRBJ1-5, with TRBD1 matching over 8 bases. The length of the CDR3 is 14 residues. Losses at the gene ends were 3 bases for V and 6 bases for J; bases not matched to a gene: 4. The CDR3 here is CASSFTGGGQPQHL. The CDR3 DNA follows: TGTGCCAGCAGTTTTACAGGGGGGGGTCAGCCCCAGCATCTT.

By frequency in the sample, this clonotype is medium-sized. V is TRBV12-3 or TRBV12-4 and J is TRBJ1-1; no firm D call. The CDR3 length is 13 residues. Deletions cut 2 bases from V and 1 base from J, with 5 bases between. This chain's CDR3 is CASSLWQNTEAFF. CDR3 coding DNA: TGTGCCAGCAGTTTATGGCAGAACACTGAAGCTTTCTTT.

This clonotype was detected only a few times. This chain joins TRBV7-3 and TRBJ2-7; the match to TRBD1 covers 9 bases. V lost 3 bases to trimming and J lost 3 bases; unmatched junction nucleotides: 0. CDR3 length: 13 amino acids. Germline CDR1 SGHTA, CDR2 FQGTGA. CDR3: CASSLDRGYEQYF. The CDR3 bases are TGTGCCAGCAGCTTGGACAGGGGCTACGAGCAGTACTTC.

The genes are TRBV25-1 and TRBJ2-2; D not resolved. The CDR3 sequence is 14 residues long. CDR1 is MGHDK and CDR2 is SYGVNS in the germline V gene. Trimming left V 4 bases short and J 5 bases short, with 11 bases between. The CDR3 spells CASSAPLATGELFF. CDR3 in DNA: TGTGCCAGCAGTGCACCTTTAGCAACCGGGGAGCTGTTTTTT.

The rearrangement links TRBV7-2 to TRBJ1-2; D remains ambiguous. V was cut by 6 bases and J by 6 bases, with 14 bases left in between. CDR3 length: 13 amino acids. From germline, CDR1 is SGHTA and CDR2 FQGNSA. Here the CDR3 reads CASRYTERDGYTF. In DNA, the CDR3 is TGTGCCAGCAGGTACACAGAAAGAGATGGCTACACCTTC.

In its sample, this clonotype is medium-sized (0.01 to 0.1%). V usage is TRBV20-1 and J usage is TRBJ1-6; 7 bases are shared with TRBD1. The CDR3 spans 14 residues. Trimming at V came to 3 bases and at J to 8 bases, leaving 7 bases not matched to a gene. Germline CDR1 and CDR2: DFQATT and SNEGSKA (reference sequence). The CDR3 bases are TGCAGTGCTAGGTTAGGGACAGAATATTCACCCCTCCACTTT. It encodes CSARLGTEYSPLHF.

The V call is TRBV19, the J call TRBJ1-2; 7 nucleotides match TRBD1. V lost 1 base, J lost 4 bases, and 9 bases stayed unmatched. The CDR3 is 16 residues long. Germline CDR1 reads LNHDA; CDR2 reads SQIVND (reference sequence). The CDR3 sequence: CASSIAWDSALYGYTF. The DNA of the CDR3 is TGTGCCAGTAGTATAGCGTGGGACAGTGCCCTCTATGGCTACACCTTC.

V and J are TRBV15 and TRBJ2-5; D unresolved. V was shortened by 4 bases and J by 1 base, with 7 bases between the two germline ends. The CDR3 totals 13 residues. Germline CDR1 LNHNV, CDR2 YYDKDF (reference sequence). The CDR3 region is CATSTFPQETQYF. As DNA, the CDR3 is TGTGCCACCAGCACGTTCCCCCAAGAGACCCAGTACTTC.

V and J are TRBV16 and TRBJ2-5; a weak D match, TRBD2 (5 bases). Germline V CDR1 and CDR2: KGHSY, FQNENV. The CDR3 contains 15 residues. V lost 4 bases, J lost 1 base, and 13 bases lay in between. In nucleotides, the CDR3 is TGTGCCAGCAGCCGCATAGTGGAGGCCCAAGAGACCCAGTACTTC. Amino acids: CASSRIVEAQETQYF.

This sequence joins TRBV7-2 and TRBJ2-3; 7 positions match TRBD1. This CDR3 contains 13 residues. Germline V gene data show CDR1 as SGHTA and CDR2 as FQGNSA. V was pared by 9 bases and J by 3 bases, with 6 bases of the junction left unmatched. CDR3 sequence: CASARGQTDTQYF. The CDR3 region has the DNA TGTGCCAGTGCGAGGGGGCAAACAGATACGCAGTATTTT.

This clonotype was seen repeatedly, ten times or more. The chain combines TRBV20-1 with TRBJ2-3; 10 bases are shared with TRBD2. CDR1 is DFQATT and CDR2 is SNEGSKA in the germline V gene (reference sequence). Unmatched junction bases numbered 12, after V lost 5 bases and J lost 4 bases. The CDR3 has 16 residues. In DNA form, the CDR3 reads TGCAGTGCTCGGGCCCCCCTAGCGGGAGTCCCAGATACGCAGTATTTT. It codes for CSARAPLAGVPDTQYF.

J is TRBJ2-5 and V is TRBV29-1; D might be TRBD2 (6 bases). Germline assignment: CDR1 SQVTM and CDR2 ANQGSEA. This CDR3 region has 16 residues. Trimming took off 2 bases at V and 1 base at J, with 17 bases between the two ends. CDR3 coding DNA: TGCAGCGTTGAAAACCCGGGACTGGGTACCCAAGAGACCCAGTACTTC. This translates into CSVENPGLGTQETQYF.

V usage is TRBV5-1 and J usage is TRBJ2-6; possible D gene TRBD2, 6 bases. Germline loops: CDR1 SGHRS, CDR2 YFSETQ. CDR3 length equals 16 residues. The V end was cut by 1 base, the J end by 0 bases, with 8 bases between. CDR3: CASSLRGYSGANVLTF. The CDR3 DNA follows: TGCGCCAGCAGCTTGCGGGGGTACTCTGGGGCCAACGTCCTGACTTTC.

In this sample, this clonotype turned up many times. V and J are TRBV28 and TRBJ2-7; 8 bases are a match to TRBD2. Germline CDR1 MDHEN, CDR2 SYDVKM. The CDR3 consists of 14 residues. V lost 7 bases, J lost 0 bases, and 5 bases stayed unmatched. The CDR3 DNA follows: TGTGCCAGCATCCATAGCGGGGACTCCTACGAGCAGTACTTC. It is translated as CASIHSGDSYEQYF.

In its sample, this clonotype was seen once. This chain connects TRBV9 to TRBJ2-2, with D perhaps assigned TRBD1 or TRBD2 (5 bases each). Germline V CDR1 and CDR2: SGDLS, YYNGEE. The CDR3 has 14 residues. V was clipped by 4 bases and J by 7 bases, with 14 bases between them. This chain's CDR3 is CASSIRDPGGELFF. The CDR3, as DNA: TGTGCCAGCAGCATCCGGGACCCAGGCGGGGAGCTGTTTTTT.

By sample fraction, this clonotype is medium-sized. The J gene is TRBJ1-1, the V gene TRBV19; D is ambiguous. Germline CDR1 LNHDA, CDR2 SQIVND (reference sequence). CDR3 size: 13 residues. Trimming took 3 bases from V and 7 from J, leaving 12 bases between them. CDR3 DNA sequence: TGTGCCAGTAGTATGTTTGTGGGAATTGAAGCTTTCTTT. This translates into CASSMFVGIEAFF.

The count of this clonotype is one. The CDR3 protein is CSARARSPNYGYTF. The CDR3 region has the DNA TGCAGTGCTAGGGCTCGCAGTCCTAACTATGGCTACACCTTC. The V and J genes are TRBV20-1 and TRBJ1-2; D unresolved. Trimming stripped 3 bases from V and 0 bases from J, with 11 bases between. The CDR3 consists of 14 residues. Germline V gene sequence: CDR1 DFQATT, CDR2 SNEGSKA (reference sequence).